The next 24 T cell receptor beta chains were all read from a single sample in a study of OX40 agonist ivuxolimab in advanced cancers. Sequenced by immunoSEQ multiplex PCR; TCRdb stores in-frame clones only, minus some. The table records 75,000 to 100,000 clones, approximately 90% of them present only once. The material sequenced was CD4+ or CD8+ T cells sorted from blood, taken in a trial of the OX40 agonist ivuxolimab. Receptors originate from an adult with an advanced solid tumor such as melanoma, head and neck, liver or kidney cancer.

The V call is TRBV12-5, the J call TRBJ2-5; 7 bases fit TRBD2. V lost 5 bases, J lost 1 base, and 7 bases stayed unmatched. The germline CDR1 and CDR2 sequences are LGHNT and FRNRAP. CDR3 length equals 15 residues. CDR3 loop: CASGAGLVPQETQYF. DNA for the CDR3: TGTGCTAGTGGTGCAGGACTAGTACCCCAAGAGACCCAGTACTTC.

The chain has TRBV19 and TRBJ2-2; D is possibly TRBD2 (6 bases). The ends were cut back, 6 bases at V and 5 bases at J, with 10 bases in the middle. Per the germline V gene, CDR1 is LNHDA and CDR2 is SQIVND (reference sequence). This CDR3 comprises 13 residues. Written as DNA, the CDR3 is TGTGCCAGTAGGCGGGACCCAACCGGGGAGCTGTTTTTT. Amino acid sequence: CASRRDPTGELFF.

This clone has a handful of counts. The V call is TRBV15, the J call TRBJ2-1, with D tentatively TRBD1 (6 bases). CDR3 length: 13 residues. Deletions cut 6 bases from V and 6 bases from J, with 12 bases between. Per germline, CDR1 LNHNV and CDR2 YYDKDF (reference sequence). The DNA for the CDR3 is TGTGCCACCAGGAACCAGGGGCTCAATGAGCAGTTCTTC. It encodes CATRNQGLNEQFF.

The chain recombines TRBV18 with TRBJ1-3; D is ambiguous. CDR3 length equals 14 residues. V dropped 2 bases and J dropped 0 bases, with 5 bases sitting between them. Germline lookup yields CDR1 KGHSH and CDR2 LQKENI. The CDR3 coding sequence is TGTGCCAGCTCACCAGGGGACTCTGGAAACACCATATATTTT. It translates to CASSPGDSGNTIYF.

The chain has TRBV14 and TRBJ2-5; D is ambiguous. The CDR3 covers 12 residues. Trimming removed 2 bases at V and 1 base at J, with 2 bases between. CDR1 is SGHDN, CDR2 FVKESK, per germline. CDR3 nucleotide sequence: TGTGCCAGCAGCCAAACCCAAGAGACCCAGTACTTC. This translates into CASSQTQETQYF.

The chain combines TRBV6-1 with TRBJ2-3; D is tentatively TRBD1 or TRBD2 (6 bases each). Germline CDR1 is MNHNS and CDR2 is SASEGT. The CDR3 consists of 13 residues. Deletions cut 11 bases from V and 2 bases from J, with 14 bases between. The CDR3 nucleotides are TGTGCCGTCCGTGGGGGGCCCACAGATACGCAGTATTTT. Protein product: CAVRGGPTDTQYF.

The rearrangement joins TRBV14 to TRBJ2-1, with a weak D call TRBD1 (5 bases). This CDR3 has 14 residues. Germline CDR1 is SGHDN and CDR2 is FVKESK. V dropped 8 bases and J dropped 9 bases, with 20 bases sitting between them. The chain's CDR3 is CASALGRGGVEQFF. In DNA form, the CDR3 reads TGTGCCAGCGCCTTGGGGCGAGGTGGGGTTGAGCAGTTCTTC.

This clone was counted once. The gene calls are TRBV16 and TRBJ1-1; 10 nucleotides align to TRBD1. Trimming took 4 bases from V and 1 from J; bases not matched to a gene: 6. The CDR3 has 16 amino acids. The V gene's germline CDR1 is KGHSY and CDR2 FQNENV. The CDR3 loop is CASSPGTGVGNTEAFF. The DNA for the CDR3 is TGTGCCAGCAGCCCAGGGACAGGGGTGGGGAACACTGAAGCTTTCTTT.

V gene TRBV15 combines with J gene TRBJ1-1, with 7 bases matching TRBD1. V shed 1 base and J 13 bases; nucleotides not matched to a gene: 12. Germline lookup yields CDR1 LNHNV and CDR2 YYDKDF (reference sequence). CDR3 length: 14 amino acids. The CDR3 loop reads CATSRGGTDSRGFF. The CDR3 DNA reads TGTGCCACCAGCAGAGGCGGGACAGACTCACGGGGTTTCTTT.

J is TRBJ2-3 and V is TRBV5-4; a weak D match, TRBD1 (6 bases). The CDR3 loop spans 17 amino acids. CDR1 is SGHNT, CDR2 YYREEE, per germline (reference sequence). The V end was cut by 4 bases, the J end by 1 base, with 19 bases between. CDR3 in DNA: TGTGCCAGCAGCCACCCGAACAGGGCGTTTGGCACAGATACGCAGTATTTT. Protein product: CASSHPNRAFGTDTQYF. The full variable domain, its missing parts supplied by reference TRBV5-4 and TRBJ2-3, is ETGVTQSPTHLIKTRGQQVTLRCSSQSGHNTVSWYQQALGQGPQFIFQYYREEENGRGNFPPRFSGLQFPNYSSELNVNALELDDSALYLCASSHPNRAFGTDTQYFGPGTRLTVL.

The chain couples TRBV5-1 to TRBJ2-2; D possibly corresponds to TRBD2 (6 bases). The CDR3 covers 15 residues. V shed 4 bases and J shed 5 bases, with 15 bases lying between them. Looked up from germline, CDR1 is SGHRS and CDR2 is YFSETQ. DNA for the CDR3: TGCGCCAGCAGCCGCGGGGATGAACAAACCGGGGAGCTGTTTTTT. Residues: CASSRGDEQTGELFF.

The chain joins TRBV7-9 to TRBJ1-4; D is undetermined. V lost 0 bases and J lost 1, with 18 bases in between. The CDR3 covers 19 residues. CDR1 is SEHNR, CDR2 FQNEAQ, per germline (reference sequence). CDR3 DNA: TGTGCCAGCAGCTTAGCGCGGGCAGTTGACTATGAAACTAATGAAAAACTGTTTTTT. Protein product: CASSLARAVDYETNEKLFF.

V and J are TRBV9 and TRBJ2-5; tentatively, D is TRBD1 (6 bases). The J call may be mistaken, given a closer DNA end match to TRBJ2-7. The CDR3 has 14 residues. CDR1 is SGDLS, CDR2 YYNGEE, per germline. The CDR3 nucleotides are TGTGCCAGCAGCGCGGATCCACAGGGCTACGAGCAGTACTTC. Translated: CASSADPQGYEQYF.

The chain combines TRBV9 with TRBJ2-5, with TRBD2 matching over 7 bases. Unmatched junction bases numbered 13, after V lost 3 bases and J lost 5 bases. The CDR3 loop spans 16 amino acids. Germline CDR1 reads SGDLS; CDR2 reads YYNGEE. CDR3 residues: CASSGTSGARPETQYF. The CDR3 DNA sequence: TGTGCCAGCAGCGGGACTAGTGGGGCTCGTCCGGAGACCCAGTACTTC.

The chain links TRBV28 to TRBJ1-1; 9 bases line up with TRBD1. The CDR3 is made up of 12 amino acids. The trim removed 5 bases at V and 9 bases at J, leaving 4 bases unmatched. From germline, CDR1 is MDHEN and CDR2 SYDVKM. The CDR3 bases are TGTGCCAGCAGTACCGGACAGGGGAAAGCTTTCTTT. As protein: CASSTGQGKAFF.

The chain carries TRBV6-1 and TRBJ2-1; 10 bases are a match to TRBD2. The CDR3 loop spans 12 amino acids. The germline V gene encodes CDR1 MNHNS and CDR2 SASEGT. V was pared by 8 bases and J by 8 bases, with 3 bases of the junction left unmatched. The CDR3: CASGLAEDEQFF. The CDR3 DNA reads as TGTGCCAGCGGACTAGCGGAGGATGAGCAGTTCTTC.

V is TRBV18 and J is TRBJ2-2; D is unclear. The CDR3 is 17 residues long. V was cut by 1 base and J by 0 bases, with 12 bases left in between. Germline V CDR1 and CDR2: KGHSH, LQKENI. The CDR3 is CASSPLGVGTNTGELFF. CDR3 sequence (DNA): TGTGCCAGCTCACCACTGGGTGTAGGTACGAACACCGGGGAGCTGTTTTTT.

The CDR3 sequence is CASSAARGFGNIQYF. The CDR3, as DNA: TGTGCCAGCAGCGCGGCCCGGGGATTTGGGAACATTCAGTACTTC. The genes are TRBV9 and TRBJ2-4, with D possibly being TRBD2 (5 bases). CDR1 is SGDLS and CDR2 is YYNGEE in the germline V gene. The CDR3 is made up of 15 amino acids. V shed 3 bases and J shed 7 bases, with 17 bases lying between them.

This clone was recorded once. This sequence joins TRBV7-2 and TRBJ1-3; the D gene is possibly TRBD1 (5 bases). Germline assignment: CDR1 SGHTA and CDR2 FQGNSA. V was cut by 3 bases and J by 4 bases, with 10 bases left in between. The CDR3 sequence is 14 residues long. The CDR3 loop is CASSFPGRGNTIYF. DNA for the CDR3: TGTGCCAGCAGCTTCCCAGGGAGAGGAAACACCATATATTTT.

V and J are TRBV5-4 and TRBJ1-2; D possibly corresponds to TRBD1 (5 bases). CDR1 is SGHNT and CDR2 is YYREEE in the germline V gene (reference sequence). The germline V and J ends were trimmed by 6 bases and 3 bases, with 21 bases remaining between them. CDR3 length: 16 amino acids. Here the CDR3 reads CASIPRPRTPDYGYTF. CDR3 nucleotide sequence: TGTGCCAGCATCCCCCGCCCCCGGACACCCGACTATGGCTACACCTTC.

The gene calls are TRBV7-2 and TRBJ1-2; D unclear. V gave up 5 bases and J gave up 5 bases, with 15 bases separating them. Germline V gene sequence: CDR1 SGHTA, CDR2 FQGNSA. CDR3 length equals 14 residues. CDR3 DNA sequence: TGTGCCAGCAGCGCCGCCCTGGCCGTTTATGGCTACACCTTC. Translating it yields CASSAALAVYGYTF.

This rearrangement joins TRBV11-3 to TRBJ2-6; D might be TRBD2 (5 bases). Germline CDR1 is SGHNT and CDR2 is YENEEA. The CDR3 has 15 residues. V lost 5 bases to trimming and J lost 0 bases, with 8 bases between them. CDR3: CASSPGGSGANVLTF. The CDR3 region has the DNA TGTGCCAGCAGCCCTGGAGGCTCTGGGGCCAACGTCCTGACTTTC.

The chain is built from TRBV7-3 and TRBJ2-2, with D unresolved. CDR3 length: 12 residues. The V end lost 5 bases, the J end lost 6 bases, and 7 bases lay between the germline ends. Germline CDR1 is SGHTA and CDR2 is FQGTGA. The CDR3 DNA reads as TGTGCCAGCAGCACGTACTCCGGGGAGCTGTTTTTT. Translating it yields CASSTYSGELFF.

The J gene is TRBJ2-6, the V gene TRBV9; 8 nucleotides align to TRBD1. V lost 4 bases to trimming and J lost 0 bases; unmatched junction nucleotides: 9. Germline values: CDR1 SGDLS, CDR2 YYNGEE. The CDR3 is 18 residues long. The CDR3 DNA is TGTGCCAGCAGCCCAAGAGGGACAGGACCCTCTGGGGCCAACGTCCTGACTTTC. This sequence encodes CASSPRGTGPSGANVLTF.